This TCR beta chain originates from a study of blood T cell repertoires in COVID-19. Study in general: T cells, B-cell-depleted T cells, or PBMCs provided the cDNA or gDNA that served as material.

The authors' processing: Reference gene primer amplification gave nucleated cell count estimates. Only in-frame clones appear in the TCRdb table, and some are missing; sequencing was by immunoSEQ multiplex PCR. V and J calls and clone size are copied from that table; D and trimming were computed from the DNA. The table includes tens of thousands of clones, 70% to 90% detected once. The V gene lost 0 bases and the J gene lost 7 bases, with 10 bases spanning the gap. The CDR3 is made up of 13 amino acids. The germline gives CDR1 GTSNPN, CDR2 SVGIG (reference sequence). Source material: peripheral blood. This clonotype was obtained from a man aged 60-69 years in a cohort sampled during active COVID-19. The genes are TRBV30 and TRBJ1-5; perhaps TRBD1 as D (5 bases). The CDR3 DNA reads TGTGCCTGGAGTGTTATGGGGCAACAGCCCCAGCATTTT. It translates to CAWSVMGQQPQHF.